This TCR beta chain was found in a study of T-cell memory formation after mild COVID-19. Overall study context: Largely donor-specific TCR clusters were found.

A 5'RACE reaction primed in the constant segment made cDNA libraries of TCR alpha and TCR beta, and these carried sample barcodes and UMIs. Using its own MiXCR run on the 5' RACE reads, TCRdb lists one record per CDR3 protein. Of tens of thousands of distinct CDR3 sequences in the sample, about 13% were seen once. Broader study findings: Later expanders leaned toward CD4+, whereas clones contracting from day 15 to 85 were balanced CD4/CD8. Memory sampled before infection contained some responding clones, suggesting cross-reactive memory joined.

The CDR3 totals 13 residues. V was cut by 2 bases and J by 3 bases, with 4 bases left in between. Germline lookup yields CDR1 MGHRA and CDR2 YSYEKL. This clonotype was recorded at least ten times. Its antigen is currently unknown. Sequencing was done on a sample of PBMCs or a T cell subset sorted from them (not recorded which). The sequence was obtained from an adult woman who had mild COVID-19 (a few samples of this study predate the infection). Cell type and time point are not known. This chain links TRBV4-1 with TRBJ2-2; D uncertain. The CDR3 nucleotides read TGCGCCAGCAGCCAAAAGCACACCGGGGAGCTGTTTTTT. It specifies CASSQKHTGELFF.